What follows are 16 T cell receptor beta chains derived from one specimen sequenced in a study of identical twins. TCRdb re-analysed the 5' RACE reads in MiXCR, keeping a single row per CDR3 protein. The repertoire holds 200,000 to 250,000 distinct CDR3 sequences, with about 6.7% as singletons. The sample was also reused in another study, on T cells expressing NK-cell markers.

The source material was CD8+ T cells sorted from blood. These receptors originate from a woman aged 18-35 years in good health.

The gene calls are TRBV27 and TRBJ2-1, with D possibly being TRBD1 (6 bases). The germline CDR1 and CDR2 sequences are MNHEY and SMNVEV (reference sequence). V was pared by 7 bases and J by 2 bases, with 12 bases between. CDR3 length equals 14 residues. CDR3 amino acids: CASKGGRTYNEQFF. CDR3 bases: TGTGCCAGCAAAGGGGGAAGAACCTACAATGAGCAGTTCTTC.

This clonotype has only a few counts. The chain combines TRBV7-9 with TRBJ1-1, with D hard to call. Germline lookup yields CDR1 SEHNR and CDR2 FQNEAQ (reference sequence). V gave up 4 bases and J gave up 4 bases, with 10 bases separating them. The CDR3 is 13 amino acids. CDR3 bases: TGTGCCAGCAGCTCTCTCAGTATCACTGAAGCTTTCTTT. Its protein product is CASSSLSITEAFF. Full variable domain (missing parts from reference TRBV7-9 and TRBJ1-1): DTGVSQNPRHKITKRGQNVTFRCDPISEHNRLYWYRQTLGQGPEFLTYFQNEAQLEKSRLLSDRFSAERPKGSFSTLEIQRTEQGDSAMYLCASSSLSITEAFFGQGTRLTVV.

Comments on this clonotype: A much larger clone differs by one base, so this may be a read error. The chain links TRBV9 to TRBJ2-7; the match to TRBD1 covers 7 bases. The CDR3 extends over 12 amino acids. Germline-derived CDR1 and CDR2 are SGDLS and YYNGEE. With V trimmed by 4 bases and J by 5 bases, 3 bases remained unmatched. The CDR3 region has the DNA TGTGCCAGCAGCCCCGGACAGGACGAGCAGTACTTC. Protein sequence: CASSPGQDEQYF.

Only a few counts were recorded for this clonotype. This rearrangement joins TRBV9 to TRBJ1-1; D gene unclear. This CDR3 has 15 amino acids. Trimming pared 0 bases from V and 7 bases from J, leaving 16 bases between. Germline lookup yields CDR1 SGDLS and CDR2 YYNGEE. Here the CDR3 DNA reads TGTGCCAGCAGCGTAGTCTCCGCGAGCGGAGTTGAAGCTTTCTTT. This translates into CASSVVSASGVEAFF.

The V and J genes are TRBV6-2 or TRBV6-3 and TRBJ2-7; D may match TRBD1 or TRBD2 (6 bases each). Per the germline V gene, CDR1 is MNHEY and CDR2 is SVGEGT. The CDR3 has 15 amino acids. The V gene lost 5 bases and the J gene lost 5 bases, with 19 bases spanning the gap. CDR3 sequence: CASSRGTPPDHEQYF. The CDR3 DNA sequence: TGTGCCAGCAGTAGGGGGACTCCCCCGGACCACGAGCAGTACTTC.

This clonotype appeared many times. The chain uses TRBV12-5 and TRBJ1-5; D possibly corresponds to TRBD1 (5 bases). V lost 1 base and J 4 bases, leaving 8 bases between the germline ends. The CDR3 runs to 14 residues. The germline V gene encodes CDR1 LGHNT and CDR2 FRNRAP. CDR3 sequence reads: CASGLGGTNQPQHF. The CDR3 DNA is TGTGCTAGTGGTTTGGGGGGGACTAATCAGCCCCAGCATTTT.

This clonotype was observed many times. V is TRBV20-1 and J is TRBJ2-2; D gene uncertain. Trimming pared 5 bases from V and 5 bases from J, leaving 6 bases between. This CDR3 is built from 11 residues. Germline V gene lookup returns CDR1 DFQATT and CDR2 SNEGSKA (reference sequence). This chain's CDR3 is CSAWTTGELFF. The CDR3 DNA sequence: TGCAGTGCTTGGACGACCGGGGAGCTGTTTTTT.

This clonotype was observed at least ten times. The J gene is TRBJ2-7, the V gene TRBV7-9, with TRBD2 matching 7 bases. The CDR3 consists of 13 residues. Germline CDR1 reads SEHNR; CDR2 reads FQNEAQ (reference sequence). V gave up 8 bases and J gave up 0 bases; unmatched junction bases: 4. CDR3 amino acids: CASSRTSSYEQYF. The CDR3 DNA reads as TGTGCCAGCTCCCGGACTAGCTCCTACGAGCAGTACTTC.

This clonotype was seen a few times. The V call is TRBV7-8, the J call TRBJ2-5, with a possible D match to TRBD1 (6 bases). This CDR3 is built from 14 residues. The ends were cut back, 5 bases at V and 6 bases at J, with 16 bases in the middle. CDR1 SGHVS and CDR2 FQNEAQ come from the germline V gene. CDR3: CASSTQGRLQTQYF. The CDR3, as DNA: TGTGCCAGCAGCACACAGGGACGTCTGCAGACCCAGTACTTC.

V and J are TRBV7-2 and TRBJ2-3, with D possibly being TRBD2 (5 bases). This CDR3 is 15 amino acids long. Germline V gene lookup returns CDR1 SGHTA and CDR2 FQGNSA. V was clipped by 1 base and J by 6 bases, with 14 bases between them. The CDR3 loop reads CASSLGITSMDTQYF. DNA for the CDR3: TGTGCCAGCAGCTTAGGAATAACTAGTATGGATACGCAGTATTTT.

This clonotype was seen more than once but under ten times. The chain employs TRBV9 and TRBJ2-4; maybe TRBD2 (7 bases). CDR1 and CDR2 from the germline V gene are SGDLS and YYNGEE. V lost 4 bases and J 3 bases, leaving 11 bases between the germline ends. CDR3 length: 14 amino acids. Written as DNA, the CDR3 is TGTGCCAGCAGCAGGGGGGGCGACAAAAACATTCAGTACTTC. It translates to CASSRGGDKNIQYF. Full variable domain (outside the CDR3, taken from reference TRBV9 and TRBJ2-4): DSGVTQTPKHLITATGQRVTLRCSPRSGDLSVYWYQQSLDQGLQFLIQYYNGEERAKGNILERFSAQQFPDLHSELNLSSLELGDSALYFCASSRGGDKNIQYFGAGTRLSVL.

Many counts were recorded for this clonotype. The genes are TRBV6-5 and TRBJ1-2; D remains ambiguous. The CDR3 consists of 14 residues. CDR1 and CDR2 (germline): MNHEY, SVGAGI. Between the trimmed V and J ends, which lost 0 bases and 2 bases, there was a span of 7 bases. The CDR3 is CASSYSPVNYGYTF. The CDR3 DNA reads as TGTGCCAGCAGTTACTCCCCTGTGAACTATGGCTACACCTTC.

The chain is built from TRBV6-2 or TRBV6-3 and TRBJ1-1, with no clear D. Looked up from germline, CDR1 is MNHEY and CDR2 is SVGEGT. The length of the CDR3 is 10 residues. V was cut by 2 bases and J by 10 bases, with 5 bases left in between. This chain's CDR3 is CASSYGGAFF. CDR3 in DNA: TGTGCCAGCAGTTACGGTGGAGCTTTCTTT.

This clonotype was recorded at least ten times. J is TRBJ2-5 and V is TRBV5-5; D call uncertain. The CDR3 covers 14 residues. Trimming left V 1 base short and J 5 bases short, with 12 bases between. Germline-derived CDR1 and CDR2 are SGHKS and YYEKEE (reference sequence). CDR3 DNA: TGTGCCAGCAGCTTGTATGGCCAACGGGAGACCCAGTACTTC. Amino acids: CASSLYGQRETQYF.

The table lists this clonotype with a few counts. The rearrangement links TRBV4-1 to TRBJ2-5; D gene uncertain. CDR1 and CDR2 from the germline V gene are MGHRA and YSYEKL. The CDR3 runs 14 residues. The germline V and J ends were trimmed by 3 bases and 2 bases, with 10 bases remaining between them. Written as DNA, the CDR3 is TGCGCCAGCAGCCATGCGGACGAGCAAGAGACCCAGTACTTC. It translates to CASSHADEQETQYF.

The chain couples TRBV6-1 to TRBJ1-1; D is undetermined. Germline V lookup: CDR1 MNHNS, CDR2 SASEGT. The CDR3 contains 15 residues. Trimming pared 5 bases from V and 3 bases from J, leaving 16 bases between. The CDR3 loop is CASSTSGFRDTEAFF. Written as DNA, the CDR3 is TGTGCCAGCAGTACCTCCGGGTTCCGGGACACTGAAGCTTTCTTT.